The present entry profiles one T cell receptor (beta chain) with its context. The sample originates from a study of T cell repertoires in cytomegalovirus infection. Looking at the study overall: The public TCR beta signatures pointed to both CMV infection and matching HLA type.

This CDR3 contains 14 residues. The germline V gene encodes CDR1 SNHLY and CDR2 FYNNEI. The V end was cut by 6 bases, the J end by 6 bases, with 12 bases between. TCRdb used MiXCR to reprocess the reads, holding one entry per CDR3 protein. The table has around 440,000 distinct CDR3 sequences, 11% seen once. Sample: PBMCs. The sequence was obtained from a human donor in good health (CMV status not recorded). Some clones in this sample may be carry-over from other donors' samples. The genes are TRBV2 and TRBJ1-6; no clear D. DNA of the CDR3: TGTGCCAGCAGCGTCGAACAGTCTAATTCACCCCTCCACTTT. Translating it yields CASSVEQSNSPLHF.